These 21 T cell receptor beta chains share one sample of origin, sequenced in a study of T cell changes during pregnancy in multiple sclerosis. The protocol was immunoSEQ multiplex PCR, while the TCRdb copy is restricted to in-frame clones and leaves out a portion. The sample has about 52,000 clones; 85% to 95% are singletons. Specimen: CD4+ T cells from peripheral blood mononuclear cells, collected before pregnancy. The receptor source for this set is a female donor with multiple sclerosis, enrolled in a pregnancy study.

The V gene is TRBV18, the J gene TRBJ2-7; possibly TRBD2 for D (5 bases). The CDR3 has 17 amino acids. Trimming pared 3 bases from V and 1 base from J, leaving 19 bases between. Germline lookup yields CDR1 KGHSH and CDR2 LQKENI. CDR3 protein: CASSPSGVRTVSYEQYF. CDR3 bases: TGTGCCAGCTCACCCAGTGGAGTGAGGACTGTATCCTACGAGCAGTACTTC.

CDR3 bases: TGCGCCAGCATCGGACAGGGGGCGAGGAACACTGAAGCTTTCTTT. Protein: CASIGQGARNTEAFF. The V call is TRBV5-1, the J call TRBJ1-1, with 11 bases matching TRBD1. Germline values: CDR1 SGHRS, CDR2 YFSETQ. This CDR3 comprises 15 residues. The V segment lost 6 bases and the J segment 1 base; nucleotides outside the gene matches: 5.

The chain is built from TRBV7-2 and TRBJ1-1; 7 bases fit TRBD1. CDR1 and CDR2 from the germline V gene are SGHTA and FQGNSA. The CDR3 loop spans 16 amino acids. Trimming took 2 bases from V and 5 from J; bases not matched to a gene: 11. CDR3 DNA: TGTGCCAGCAGCTTAAACCCAACAGGGGCCCCAACTGAAGCTTTCTTT. Its translation: CASSLNPTGAPTEAFF.

The chain employs TRBV27 and TRBJ1-1; D is undetermined. Trimming cost V 4 bases and J 1 base, with 10 bases left between them. CDR3 size: 14 residues. Germline loops: CDR1 MNHEY, CDR2 SMNVEV (reference sequence). The CDR3 nucleotides read TGTGCCAGCAGTTCCTCCGTGGCGAACACTGAAGCTTTCTTT. This translates into CASSSSVANTEAFF.

V gene TRBV25-1 combines with J gene TRBJ2-2; 9 nucleotides line up with TRBD1. The CDR3 extends over 14 amino acids. With V trimmed by 5 bases and J by 3 bases, 1 base remained unmatched. In germline, CDR1 is MGHDK, CDR2 SYGVNS. CDR3 coding DNA: TGTGCCAGCAGTCGACAGGGGGACACCGGGGAGCTGTTTTTT. Encoded protein: CASSRQGDTGELFF.

This clone was seen just once. CDR3 amino acids: CASSLGQGINQPQHF. CDR3 bases: TGCGCCAGCAGCTTGGGACAGGGGATCAATCAGCCCCAGCATTTT. The gene calls are TRBV5-1 and TRBJ1-5; 8 bases match TRBD1. CDR3 length equals 15 residues. Germline V CDR1 and CDR2: SGHRS, YFSETQ. V was pared by 0 bases and J by 3 bases, with 2 bases of the junction left unmatched.

The V call is TRBV10-1, the J call TRBJ2-3; D possibly corresponds to TRBD1 (6 bases). Germline assignment: CDR1 WNHNN and CDR2 SYGVQD (reference sequence). CDR3 length: 13 residues. V gave up 10 bases and J gave up 4 bases, with 15 bases separating them. CDR3 DNA: TGCGCCACCTCGACAGGATCCCCAGATACGCAGTATTTT. Translation gives CATSTGSPDTQYF.

This clone was detected once. The chain uses TRBV5-1 and TRBJ2-3; 7 nucleotides line up with TRBD1. With 4 bases clipped from V and 2 bases from J, the junction kept 7 bases outside the gene matches. Germline-derived CDR1 and CDR2 are SGHRS and YFSETQ. The CDR3 length is 15 residues. CDR3 amino acids: CASSTPGQNTDTQYF. CDR3 nucleotides: TGCGCCAGCAGCACTCCGGGACAGAACACAGATACGCAGTATTTT.

V is TRBV28 and J is TRBJ2-3, with D maybe TRBD1 (5 bases). V lost 5 bases, J lost 4 bases, and 22 bases lay in between. The CDR3 extends over 17 amino acids. The V gene's germline CDR1 is MDHEN and CDR2 SYDVKM. The DNA of the CDR3 is TGTGCCAGCAGTCGCCTCCCGCCGCAGGGTCCCCCAGATACGCAGTATTTT. Encoded protein: CASSRLPPQGPPDTQYF.

This chain uses TRBV2 with TRBJ2-7; 11 nucleotides match TRBD1. J lost 0 bases, V lost 8 bases, and 12 bases had no gene match. The CDR3 totals 17 residues. Germline CDR1 SNHLY, CDR2 FYNNEI. This chain's CDR3 is CASLGQGVWDSSYEQYF. The CDR3 coding sequence is TGTGCCAGCCTGGGACAGGGGGTATGGGATAGCTCCTACGAGCAGTACTTC.

The V gene is TRBV27, the J gene TRBJ1-5, with D possibly matching TRBD1 (5 bases). Trimming left V 5 bases short and J 7 bases short, with 21 bases between. There are 16 residues in the CDR3. The V gene's germline CDR1 is MNHEY and CDR2 SMNVEV (reference sequence). CDR3 sequence (DNA): TGTGCCAGCAGTCCCCTCAGGGAAGGGGAAAGGCAGCCCCAGCATTTT. Amino acid sequence: CASSPLREGERQPQHF.

The V gene is TRBV4-1, the J gene TRBJ1-1, with D maybe TRBD1 (6 bases). The V and J ends lost 3 bases and 2 bases respectively, with 19 bases between them. The CDR3 contains 17 residues. The germline V gene encodes CDR1 MGHRA and CDR2 YSYEKL. This CDR3 is CASSQKPRGAGNTEAFF. In DNA form, the CDR3 reads TGCGCCAGCAGCCAGAAGCCTCGGGGGGCGGGAAACACTGAAGCTTTCTTT.

In this sample, this clone turned up once. The rearrangement links TRBV2 to TRBJ2-1; 9 positions agree with TRBD2. Germline-derived CDR1 and CDR2 are SNHLY and FYNNEI. The CDR3 is 17 amino acids. Losses at the gene ends were 5 bases for V and 1 base for J; bases not matched to a gene: 9. CDR3 nucleotides: TGTGCCAGCAGTCCAATCGTAGCGGGAGATTCCTACAATGAGCAGTTCTTC. Amino acids: CASSPIVAGDSYNEQFF.

The gene calls are TRBV9 and TRBJ1-2, with 9 bases fitting TRBD1. V dropped 3 bases and J dropped 0; count of bases not matched to a gene: 6. Germline CDR1 reads SGDLS; CDR2 reads YYNGEE. The CDR3 totals 16 residues. CDR3 region: CASSGGTGRTNYGYTF. The CDR3 region has the DNA TGTGCCAGCAGCGGGGGGACAGGGCGCACTAACTATGGCTACACCTTC. The full variable domain, in which reference TRBV9 and TRBJ1-2 provide the parts outside the CDR3, is DSGVTQTPKHLITATGQRVTLRCSPRSGDLSVYWYQQSLDQGLQFLIQYYNGEERAKGNILERFSAQQFPDLHSELNLSSLELGDSALYFCASSGGTGRTNYGYTFGSGTRLTVV.

The gene calls are TRBV5-1 and TRBJ2-1, with 12 positions matching TRBD2. Trimming cost V 4 bases and J 9 bases; bases outside gene matches: 17. This CDR3 is built from 18 residues. The germline gives CDR1 SGHRS, CDR2 YFSETQ. The CDR3 DNA reads as TGCGCCAGCAGCCCGGTAGCGGGACGGACTAGCGGGGCTAGTGAGCAGTTCTTC. Translation gives CASSPVAGRTSGASEQFF.

The rearrangement uses TRBV28 and TRBJ1-1, with D unclear. CDR1 is MDHEN, CDR2 SYDVKM, per germline. CDR3 length: 12 residues. V lost 7 bases and J 4 bases, leaving 10 bases between the germline ends. The DNA for the CDR3 is TGTGCCAGCACCCCTATCGGCACTGAAGCTTTCTTT. The encoded protein is CASTPIGTEAFF.

The chain uses TRBV27 and TRBJ2-7, with 9 bases aligning to TRBD1. Germline V gene lookup returns CDR1 MNHEY and CDR2 SMNVEV (reference sequence). CDR3 length: 14 residues. J lost 6 bases, V lost 8 bases, and 11 bases had no gene match. CDR3 coding DNA: TGTGCCAGCCGAAACGGGGGACAGGGTTTCGAGCAGTACTTC. Encoded protein: CASRNGGQGFEQYF.

This clone appeared a few times. The rearrangement joins TRBV28 to TRBJ2-1, with TRBD2 identical over 14 bases. The V gene's germline CDR1 is MDHEN and CDR2 SYDVKM. The CDR3 has 18 amino acids. J was trimmed by 2 bases and V by 3 bases; bases with no gene match: 6. The CDR3 DNA sequence: TGTGCCAGCAGTTTCCCCTCGACTAGCGGGAGGGCCTACAATGAGCAGTTCTTC. Its translation: CASSFPSTSGRAYNEQFF.

For the CDR3, the DNA is TGTGCCAGCAGCTTAAGTGCAGGATCTGGCTACACCTTC. Translation gives CASSLSAGSGYTF. This chain links TRBV11-2 with TRBJ1-2, with D unclear. Germline assignment: CDR1 SGHAT and CDR2 FQNNGV. The CDR3 loop spans 13 amino acids. Between the trimmed V and J ends, which lost 2 bases and 7 bases, there was a span of 11 bases.

The chain combines TRBV5-1 with TRBJ2-7; maybe TRBD2 (5 bases). Germline lookup yields CDR1 SGHRS and CDR2 YFSETQ. CDR3 length equals 11 residues. The germline V and J ends were trimmed by 4 bases and 3 bases, with 5 bases remaining between them. Here the CDR3 DNA reads TGCGCCAGCAGCCGGGGCTACGAGCAGTACTTC. Its translation: CASSRGYEQYF.

J is TRBJ2-5 and V is TRBV4-2; a weak D match, TRBD2 (6 bases). Germline V lookup: CDR1 LGHNA, CDR2 YNFKEQ. This CDR3 has 18 residues. The ends were cut back, 2 bases at V and 0 bases at J, with 19 bases in the middle. This CDR3 reads CASSQRSGVGDYQETQYF. The DNA of the CDR3 is TGTGCCAGCAGCCAAAGGTCTGGAGTCGGGGACTACCAAGAGACCCAGTACTTC.